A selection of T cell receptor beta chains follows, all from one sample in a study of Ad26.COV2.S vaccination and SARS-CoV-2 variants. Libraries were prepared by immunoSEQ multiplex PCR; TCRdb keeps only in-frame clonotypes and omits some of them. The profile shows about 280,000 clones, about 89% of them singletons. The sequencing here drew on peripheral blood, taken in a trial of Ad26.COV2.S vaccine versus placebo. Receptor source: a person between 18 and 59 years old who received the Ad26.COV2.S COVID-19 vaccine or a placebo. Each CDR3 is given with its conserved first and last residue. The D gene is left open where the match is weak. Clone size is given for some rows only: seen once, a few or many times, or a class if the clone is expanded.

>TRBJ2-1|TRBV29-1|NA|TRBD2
CTVVDSGGPSSYNEQFF
TGCACCGTAGTGGATAGCGGGGGGCCGAGCTCCTACAATGAGCAGTTCTTC
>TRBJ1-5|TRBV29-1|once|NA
CSAQGQSNQPQHF
TGCAGCGCCCAAGGGCAGAGCAATCAGCCCCAGCATTTT
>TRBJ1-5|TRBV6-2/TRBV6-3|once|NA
CASSMAGGPSNQPQHF
TGTGCCAGCAGTATGGCCGGGGGGCCTAGCAATCAGCCCCAGCATTTT
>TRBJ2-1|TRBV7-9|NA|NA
CASSPAGLAGNEQFF
TGTGCCAGCAGTCCAGCAGGGTTAGCTGGGAATGAGCAGTTCTTC
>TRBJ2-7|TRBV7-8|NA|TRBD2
CASSLGPGLDYEQYF
TGTGCCAGCAGCTTAGGCCCGGGACTAGATTACGAGCAGTACTTC
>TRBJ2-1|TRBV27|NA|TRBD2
CASSSMIWTSGGADEQFF
TGTGCCAGCAGTTCAATGATCTGGACTAGCGGGGGGGCCGATGAGCAGTTCTTC
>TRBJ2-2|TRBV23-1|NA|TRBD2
CASTTRTSVSGELFF
TGCGCCAGCACCACCAGGACTAGCGTCAGCGGGGAGCTGTTTTTT
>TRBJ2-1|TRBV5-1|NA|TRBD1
CASRSTGGHEQFF
TGCGCCAGCAGGTCGACAGGGGGCCATGAGCAGTTCTTC
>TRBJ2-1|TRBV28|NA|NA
CASSLYLYEQFF
TGTGCCAGCAGTTTATATCTGTATGAGCAGTTCTTC
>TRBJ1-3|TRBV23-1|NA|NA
CASSQSGTGNTIYF
TGCGCCAGCAGTCAATCGGGAACAGGAAACACCATATATTTT
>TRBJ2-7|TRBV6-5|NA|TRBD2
CASSYLWGGSSYEQYF
TGTGCCAGCAGTTACCTTTGGGGGGGGAGCTCCTACGAGCAGTACTTC
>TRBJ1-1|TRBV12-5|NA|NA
CASGLVPWRLNTEAFF
TGTGCTAGTGGTTTGGTACCGTGGCGACTGAACACTGAAGCTTTCTTT
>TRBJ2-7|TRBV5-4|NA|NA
CASSLGTWSTYEQYF
TGTGCCAGCAGCTTAGGGACATGGTCCACCTACGAGCAGTACTTC
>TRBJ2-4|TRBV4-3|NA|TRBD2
CASSPGPSGGAKNIQYF
TGCGCCAGCAGCCCCGGTCCTAGCGGGGGGGCCAAAAACATTCAGTACTTC
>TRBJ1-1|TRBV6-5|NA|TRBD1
CASSLGGEGTEAFF
TGTGCCAGCAGCTTAGGGGGCGAAGGCACTGAAGCTTTCTTT
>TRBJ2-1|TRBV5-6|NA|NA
CASSPGTSSSYNEQFF
TGTGCCAGCAGCCCTGGGACATCGAGCTCCTACAATGAGCAGTTCTTC
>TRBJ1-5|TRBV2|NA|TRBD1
CASSAGQGASQPQHF
TGTGCCAGCAGCGCCGGACAGGGGGCATCTCAGCCCCAGCATTTT
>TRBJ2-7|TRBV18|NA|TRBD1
CASSPSGTGISYEQYF
TGTGCCAGCTCACCTTCGGGGACAGGGATCTCCTACGAGCAGTACTTC
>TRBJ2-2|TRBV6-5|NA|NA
CASSTGGLNTGELFF
TGTGCCAGCAGTACGGGGGGCCTCAACACCGGGGAGCTGTTTTTT
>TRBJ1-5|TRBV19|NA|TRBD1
CASDAPGQGGNQPQHF
TGTGCCAGTGATGCTCCGGGACAGGGTGGAAATCAGCCCCAGCATTTT
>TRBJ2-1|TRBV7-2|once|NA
CASSLVVSSYNEQFF
TGTGCCAGCAGCTTAGTCGTAAGCTCCTACAATGAGCAGTTCTTC
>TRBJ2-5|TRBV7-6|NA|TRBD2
CASSGPGLAGGETQYF
TGTGCCAGCAGTGGGCCCGGACTAGCGGGAGGGGAGACCCAGTACTTC
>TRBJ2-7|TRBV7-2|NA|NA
CASSSRRDGIQQYF
TGTGCCAGCAGCTCTAGACGGGATGGGATACAGCAGTACTTC
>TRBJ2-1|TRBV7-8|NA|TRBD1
CASRWGQGLNEQFF
TGTGCCAGCAGATGGGGACAGGGGTTAAATGAGCAGTTCTTC
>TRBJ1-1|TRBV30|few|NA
CAWHRNTEAFF
TGTGCCTGGCATCGCAACACTGAAGCTTTCTTT